This T cell receptor beta chain was sequenced during a study of blood T cell repertoires in COVID-19. Patients in Seattle were enrolled during active infection, then followed longitudinally. Germline CDR1 reads SGHRS; CDR2 reads YFSETQ. V was shortened by 0 bases and J by 1 base, with 8 bases between the two germline ends. The CDR3 has 15 amino acids. As originally analysed: Counts of nucleated cells, estimated from reference gene primer amplification, were obtained. Method: immunoSEQ multiplex PCR; TCRdb's copy keeps in-frame clones and lacks some. That table gives V, J and clone size, and the DNA gave D and trimming. The sample yields over 150,000 clones, approximately 83% seen once.

This sequence originates from a woman in her sixties with COVID-19, enrolled during active disease. The V call is TRBV5-1, the J call TRBJ1-5; D is ambiguous. The sequencing input was peripheral blood. The CDR3 region has the DNA TGCGCCAGCAGCTTGGGGGTCGGGAGCAATCAGCCCCAGCATTTT. Its protein product is CASSLGVGSNQPQHF.